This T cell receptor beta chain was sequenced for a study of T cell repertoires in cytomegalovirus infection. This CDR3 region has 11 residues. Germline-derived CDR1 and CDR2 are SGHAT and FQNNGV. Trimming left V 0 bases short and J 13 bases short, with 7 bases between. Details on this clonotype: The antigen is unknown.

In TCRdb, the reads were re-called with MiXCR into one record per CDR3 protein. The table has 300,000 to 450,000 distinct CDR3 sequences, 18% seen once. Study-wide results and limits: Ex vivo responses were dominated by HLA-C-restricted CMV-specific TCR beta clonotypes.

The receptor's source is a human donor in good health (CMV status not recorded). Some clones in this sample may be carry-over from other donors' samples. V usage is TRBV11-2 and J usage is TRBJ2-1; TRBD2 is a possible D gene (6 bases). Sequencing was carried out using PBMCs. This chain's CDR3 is CASSLEGGQFF. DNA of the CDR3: TGTGCCAGCAGCTTAGAGGGGGGTCAGTTCTTC.